This TCR beta chain originates from a study of identical twins. Study findings and constraints: When twins shared out-of-frame alpha sequences, those sequences had excess low generation probability.

With 5 bases clipped from V and 3 bases from J, the junction kept 3 bases outside the gene matches. Germline values: CDR1 SGHTA, CDR2 FQGNSA. The CDR3 spans 14 residues. Template switching added a universal primer binding site, and final cDNA carried unique molecular identifiers. TCRdb itself ran the 5' RACE reads through MiXCR, one entry per CDR3 protein. The repertoire holds 500,000 to 600,000 distinct CDR3 sequences, about 20% seen once, with around 0.9% in the top ten. Note on this clonotype: As yet, its antigen is unknown.

These data also featured in a second study, about T cells expressing NK-cell markers.

Source material: CD4+ T cells sorted from blood. The V and J genes are TRBV7-2 and TRBJ1-1, with TRBD1 matching over 10 bases. The origin of this receptor is a woman between 18 and 30 years old in good health. The CDR3 protein is CASSGGQGYTEAFF. The CDR3 DNA is TGTGCCAGCAGCGGGGGACAGGGGTACACTGAAGCTTTCTTT.